This TCR beta chain was profiled in a study of T cell responses to AZD1222 COVID-19 vaccine. Profiling relied on immunoSEQ multiplex PCR, and the TCRdb table lists in-frame clones only, not all of them. The profile covers roughly 180,000 clones, with roughly 88% appearing a single time and around 0.5% taken by the ten largest. The CDR3 has 15 amino acids. V shed 2 bases and J shed 0 bases, with 10 bases lying between them. Looked up from germline, CDR1 is KGHSH and CDR2 is LQKENI. The material was peripheral blood, obtained on day 0 of AZD1222 vaccination. The receptor's source is an adult in good health. The chain is built from TRBV18 and TRBJ1-1; possible D gene TRBD1, 5 bases. The chain's CDR3 is CASSPIPGMNTEAFF. The CDR3 DNA is TGTGCCAGCTCACCAATCCCAGGGATGAACACTGAAGCTTTCTTT.